The present entry profiles one TCR beta chain with its context. Its antigen is currently unknown. TCRdb's table, derived via immunoSEQ multiplex PCR, lists solely in-frame clones and lacks some. There are fewer than 85,000 clones in the sample; 84% occur only once, and 3.5% to 4.5% lies in the top ten. This specimen belongs to a study of OX40 agonist ivuxolimab in advanced cancers. Study background: The study treated patients with ivuxolimab, an agonistic anti-OX40 (CD134) antibody. Partial responses were seen in three patients, one with hepatocellular carcinoma and two with cutaneous melanoma.

Points from the study as a whole: By week 6 at 0.1 to 3.0 mg/kg, blood CD4+ and CD8+ T cells had expanded clonally.

This CDR3 region has 16 residues. The germline V gene encodes CDR1 LNHDA and CDR2 SQIVND (reference sequence). The J segment lost 3 bases and the V segment lost 7 bases, leaving 9 bases of the junction unmatched. This sequence originates from an adult with an advanced solid tumor such as melanoma, head and neck, liver or kidney cancer. The chain combines TRBV19 with TRBJ2-6; 7 nucleotides match TRBD1. Sequencing used CD4+ or CD8+ T cells sorted from blood, obtained in a trial of the OX40 agonist ivuxolimab. CDR3 sequence reads: CASTRSRGFGANVLTF. The CDR3 DNA sequence: TGTGCCAGTACCCGCAGCAGGGGGTTTGGGGCCAACGTCCTGACTTTC.